These 31 T cell receptor beta chains were sequenced from one sample in a study of blood T cell repertoires in COVID-19. Here immunoSEQ multiplex PCR was the method, and the copy in TCRdb shows in-frame clones only, minus some. The table has 85,000 to 90,000 clones, 80% to 85% seen once. The sample was peripheral blood. Receptors originate from a woman older than 75 with active or convalescent COVID-19.

The CDR3 loop reads CASSRPGTGGVNTEAFF. Written as DNA, the CDR3 is TGTGCCAGCAGCCGTCCCGGGACAGGGGGCGTTAACACTGAAGCTTTCTTT. The chain has TRBV7-9 and TRBJ1-1; 12 positions match TRBD1. Germline V gene lookup returns CDR1 SEHNR and CDR2 FQNEAQ (reference sequence). The CDR3 length is 17 residues. The ends lost 5 bases at V and 2 bases at J; junction bases unmatched: 9.

The V call is TRBV15, the J call TRBJ1-4; perhaps TRBD1 as D (5 bases). Trimming took 2 bases from V and 5 from J, leaving 12 bases between them. CDR3 length: 15 residues. CDR1 and CDR2 from the germline V gene are LNHNV and YYDKDF (reference sequence). This CDR3 is CATSRPNRGNEKLFF. The CDR3 region has the DNA TGTGCCACCAGCAGACCCAACCGGGGGAATGAAAAACTGTTTTTT.

This sequence joins TRBV4-2 and TRBJ2-1; TRBD2 agrees at 11 bases. The CDR3 length is 16 residues. Germline lookup yields CDR1 LGHNA and CDR2 YNFKEQ. V shed 2 bases, J shed 2 bases, and the junction held 2 bases outside the gene matches. The CDR3 region has the DNA TGTGCCAGCAGCCAATATAGCGGGGGGGCCTACAATGAGCAGTTCTTC. Residues: CASSQYSGGAYNEQFF.

CDR3 coding DNA: TGTGCCAGCAGCACGCGGGTGACTAGCACAGATACGCAGTATTTT. This codes for CASSTRVTSTDTQYF. V usage is TRBV7-3 and J usage is TRBJ2-3, with D possibly matching TRBD2 (5 bases). Germline V lookup: CDR1 SGHTA, CDR2 FQGTGA. Between the trimmed V and J ends, which lost 5 bases and 0 bases, there was a span of 12 bases. The CDR3 has 15 amino acids. Looking up the rest from reference TRBV7-3 and TRBJ2-3 gives the full variable domain: GAGVSQTPSNKVTEKGKYVELRCDPISGHTALYWYRQSLGQGPEFLIYFQGTGAADDSGLPNDRFFAVRPEGSVSTLKIQRTERGDSAVYLCASSTRVTSTDTQYFGPGTRLTVL.

The CDR3 DNA is TGTGCCAGCAGCTCCTTAGCGGATCCTAGCACAGATACGCAGTATTTT. This codes for CASSSLADPSTDTQYF. The chain joins TRBV11-2 to TRBJ2-3, with D possibly matching TRBD2 (6 bases). Germline-derived CDR1 and CDR2 are SGHAT and FQNNGV. V was clipped by 4 bases and J by 0 bases, with 14 bases between them. The CDR3 runs to 16 residues.

This sequence joins TRBV11-2 and TRBJ2-4; the D gene is possibly TRBD2 (6 bases). Per germline, CDR1 SGHAT and CDR2 FQNNGV. The V and J ends lost 1 base and 4 bases respectively, with 11 bases between them. CDR3 length: 15 amino acids. The CDR3 protein is CASSLASALKNIQYF. The CDR3 DNA reads TGTGCCAGCAGCTTAGCTAGCGCTTTAAAAAACATTCAGTACTTC.

This clone came up a few times. The chain combines TRBV18 with TRBJ2-2; 7 bases match TRBD2. The CDR3 loop spans 16 amino acids. Per germline, CDR1 KGHSH and CDR2 LQKENI. The junction had 9 bases not matched to a gene; V was cut back by 7 bases and J by 1 base. CDR3 sequence reads: CASYTRASGNTGELFF. The CDR3 DNA sequence: TGTGCCAGCTACACCCGGGCTAGCGGGAACACCGGGGAGCTGTTTTTT.

This rearrangement joins TRBV7-2 to TRBJ1-1; 8 bases match TRBD1. Trimming cost V 4 bases and J 1 base; bases outside gene matches: 2. This CDR3 comprises 14 residues. Germline loops: CDR1 SGHTA, CDR2 FQGNSA. In DNA form, the CDR3 reads TGTGCCAGCAGCTCCGGGACAGGGAACACTGAAGCTTTCTTT. Translated: CASSSGTGNTEAFF. Complete variable domain (other parts from reference TRBV7-2 and TRBJ1-1): GAGVSQSPSNKVTEKGKDVELRCDPISGHTALYWYRQSLGQGLEFLIYFQGNSAPDKSGLPSDRFSAERTGGSVSTLTIQRTQQEDSAVYLCASSSGTGNTEAFFGQGTRLTVV.

This chain links TRBV11-2 with TRBJ2-1; 10 bases align to TRBD2. This CDR3 has 15 residues. The V gene end was trimmed by 1 base and the J gene end by 9 bases; junction bases not matched to a gene: 6. CDR1 and CDR2 (germline): SGHAT, FQNNGV. The CDR3 here is CASSLVLAGVGEQFF. The CDR3 DNA reads as TGTGCCAGCAGCTTAGTTCTAGCGGGAGTCGGTGAGCAGTTCTTC.

V and J are TRBV11-2 and TRBJ2-3; no clear D gene. CDR1 is SGHAT, CDR2 FQNNGV, per germline. The V gene lost 1 base and the J gene lost 2 bases, with 7 bases spanning the gap. The CDR3 is 14 amino acids. The CDR3 sequence: CASSLAGPTDTQYF. The CDR3 DNA is TGTGCCAGCAGCTTAGCAGGCCCCACAGATACGCAGTATTTT.

CDR3 loop: CAISKGVLDENTIYF. The CDR3 DNA follows: TGTGCCATATCGAAGGGAGTACTGGATGAAAACACCATATATTTT. The V call is TRBV10-3, the J call TRBJ1-3; D remains ambiguous. Germline loops: CDR1 ENHRY, CDR2 SYGVKD. The V end lost 9 bases, the J end lost 6 bases, and 21 bases lay between the germline ends. The CDR3 loop spans 15 amino acids.

The chain recombines TRBV7-8 with TRBJ1-2; D gene unclear. The CDR3 extends over 17 amino acids. V shed 0 bases and J shed 7 bases, with 21 bases lying between them. Germline V gives CDR1 SGHVS, CDR2 FQNEAQ. CDR3 sequence: CASSLAIESGLASGYTF. The CDR3 coding sequence is TGTGCCAGCAGCTTAGCCATCGAATCGGGTCTTGCAAGTGGCTACACCTTC.

In this sample, this clone turned up once. The rearrangement links TRBV5-1 to TRBJ1-4; 8 nucleotides align to TRBD1. The V segment lost 3 bases and the J segment 8 bases; nucleotides outside the gene matches: 6. Germline V gene lookup returns CDR1 SGHRS and CDR2 YFSETQ. The CDR3 sequence is 14 residues long. The CDR3 is CASSWTGRGEKLFF. As DNA, the CDR3 is TGCGCCAGCAGCTGGACAGGGAGAGGCGAAAAACTGTTTTTT.

The chain links TRBV20-1 to TRBJ2-5; the D is unclear. Germline loops: CDR1 DFQATT, CDR2 SNEGSKA (reference sequence). The ends were cut back, 3 bases at V and 7 bases at J, with 9 bases in the middle. CDR3 length equals 11 residues. The CDR3 DNA reads TGCAGTGCTAGTCCGTCGGGGACCCAGTACTTC. Encoded protein: CSASPSGTQYF.

DNA of the CDR3: TGTGCCAGCAGGCAGTCCCGCCATGAAGCTTTCTTT. It translates to CASRQSRHEAFF. This chain joins TRBV6-5 and TRBJ1-1; the D is unclear. The CDR3 loop spans 12 amino acids. Germline V CDR1 and CDR2: MNHEY, SVGAGI. The V end lost 6 bases, the J end lost 7 bases, and 12 bases lay between the germline ends.

CDR3 DNA: TGCAGCGTGAATCGGGACAGGTACACAGATACGCAGTATTTT. Protein sequence: CSVNRDRYTDTQYF. V gene TRBV29-1 combines with J gene TRBJ2-3; 8 positions match TRBD1. The length of the CDR3 is 14 residues. Germline CDR1 SQVTM, CDR2 ANQGSEA. Trimming took 6 bases from V and 2 from J; bases not matched to a gene: 7.

This clone was counted only a few times. The chain has TRBV5-1 and TRBJ1-4; maybe TRBD1 (5 bases). The germline V gene has CDR1 SGHRS and CDR2 YFSETQ. V was trimmed by 1 base and J by 3 bases, leaving 10 bases between them. The CDR3 sequence is 15 residues long. DNA of the CDR3: TGCGCCAGCAGCTTGAGGGGCATAGCTAATGAAAAACTGTTTTTT. The encoded protein is CASSLRGIANEKLFF. The whole variable domain, filled in from reference TRBV5-1 and TRBJ1-4, reads KAGVTQTPRYLIKTRGQQVTLSCSPISGHRSVSWYQQTPGQGLQFLFEYFSETQRNKGNFPGRFSGRQFSNSRSEMNVSTLELGDSALYLCASSLRGIANEKLFFGSGTQLSVL.

V gene TRBV14 combines with J gene TRBJ1-1; D is unresolved. This CDR3 comprises 15 residues. Per the germline V gene, CDR1 is SGHDN and CDR2 is FVKESK. Between the trimmed V and J ends, which lost 3 bases and 1 base, there was a span of 12 bases. The CDR3: CASSQQEVPNTEAFF. CDR3 nucleotides: TGTGCCAGCAGCCAGCAGGAGGTCCCGAACACTGAAGCTTTCTTT.

The genes are TRBV28 and TRBJ2-2; unclear D gene. Germline V gene data show CDR1 as MDHEN and CDR2 as SYDVKM. The V end lost 11 bases, the J end lost 5 bases, and 9 bases lay between the germline ends. The CDR3 is 11 amino acids. The CDR3: CACGRTGELFF. The CDR3 nucleotides are TGTGCCTGCGGTCGGACCGGGGAGCTGTTTTTT.

V usage is TRBV30 and J usage is TRBJ1-1; TRBD1 is a possible D gene (5 bases). The CDR3 runs to 14 residues. Trimming stripped 1 base from V and 5 bases from J, with 14 bases between. Germline values: CDR1 GTSNPN, CDR2 SVGIG (reference sequence). The CDR3 sequence is CAWSAMGGETEAFF. The CDR3 coding sequence is TGTGCCTGGAGTGCTATGGGAGGGGAAACTGAAGCTTTCTTT.

The table lists this clone with a few counts. The rearrangement uses TRBV12-2 and TRBJ2-7; the D call TRBD2 from the table was never checked on the DNA. TRBV12-2 is a pseudogene locus. The CDR3 covers 16 residues. As DNA, the CDR3 is TGTGCAAGTCGCTTAGCTCTAGCGGGAGTGTCCTACGAGCAGTACTTC. Translation gives CASRLALAGVSYEQYF.

The chain combines TRBV30 with TRBJ2-1; a weak D match, TRBD1 (6 bases). V was clipped by 3 bases and J by 0 bases, with 15 bases between them. This CDR3 spans 16 amino acids. Germline V gene data show CDR1 as GTSNPN and CDR2 as SVGIG (reference sequence). This CDR3 is CAWRSLGGSSYNEQFF. The CDR3 DNA is TGTGCCTGGAGAAGCTTAGGGGGTAGCTCCTACAATGAGCAGTTCTTC.

The genes are TRBV5-4 and TRBJ1-3; D unclear. The CDR3 is made up of 13 amino acids. Germline CDR1 reads SGHNT; CDR2 reads YYREEE (reference sequence). V was shortened by 0 bases and J by 4 bases, with 5 bases between the two germline ends. The CDR3 region has the DNA TGTGCCAGCAGCTTGGATCGGGGAAACACCATATATTTT. Translated, it gives CASSLDRGNTIYF.

The rearrangement uses TRBV7-2 and TRBJ2-2, with unresolved D. This CDR3 comprises 16 residues. V was trimmed by 3 bases and J by 1 base, leaving 12 bases between them. Germline CDR1 and CDR2: SGHTA and FQGNSA. The CDR3 spells CASSFVWAGNTGELFF. As DNA, the CDR3 is TGTGCCAGCAGCTTCGTGTGGGCAGGGAACACCGGGGAGCTGTTTTTT.

By its share, this clone is medium-sized (0.01 to 0.1%). J is TRBJ1-1 and V is TRBV9; D may be TRBD1 (5 bases). Germline V gene sequence: CDR1 SGDLS, CDR2 YYNGEE. The CDR3 contains 15 residues. Deletions cut 4 bases from V and 1 base from J, with 14 bases between. For the CDR3, the DNA is TGTGCCAGCAGCCCACACGGGGGTAAGAACACTGAAGCTTTCTTT. Translated, it gives CASSPHGGKNTEAFF.

The chain has TRBV3-1 (or the pseudogene TRBV3-2) and TRBJ2-1, with 7 bases identical to TRBD1. The CDR3 has 16 amino acids. J gave up 2 bases and V 5 bases, and 9 bases lay outside the gene matches. The germline V gene has CDR1 LGHDT and CDR2 YNNKEL (reference sequence). CDR3 coding DNA: TGTGCCAGCAGCTCGTCATACAGGGGCCCCTACAATGAGCAGTTCTTC. This encodes CASSSSYRGPYNEQFF.

This clone was found a few times. The chain joins TRBV7-8 to TRBJ2-7; 7 positions agree with TRBD2. The CDR3 totals 14 residues. Trimming cost V 2 bases and J 6 bases; bases outside gene matches: 7. Per germline, CDR1 SGHVS and CDR2 FQNEAQ. CDR3: CASSLPWGGSEQYF. In DNA form, the CDR3 reads TGTGCCAGCAGCTTACCCTGGGGAGGGTCCGAGCAGTACTTC.

The CDR3 DNA sequence: TGTGCCACCAGCAGAGATCTAGACGCCTACAATGAGCAGTTCTTC. Protein: CATSRDLDAYNEQFF. The chain has TRBV15 and TRBJ2-1; D is unclear. Germline V lookup: CDR1 LNHNV, CDR2 YYDKDF (reference sequence). V lost 0 bases and J lost 2, with 8 bases in between. CDR3 size: 15 residues.

This chain's CDR3 is CASSFGWQETQYF. In DNA, the CDR3 is TGTGCCAGCAGCTTCGGTTGGCAAGAGACCCAGTACTTC. V usage is TRBV7-2 and J usage is TRBJ2-5; no definite D call. CDR3 length: 13 amino acids. V was cut by 3 bases and J by 2 bases, with 7 bases left in between. Germline assignment: CDR1 SGHTA and CDR2 FQGNSA. Supplemented by reference TRBV7-2 and TRBJ2-5, the full variable domain reads GAGVSQSPSNKVTEKGKDVELRCDPISGHTALYWYRQSLGQGLEFLIYFQGNSAPDKSGLPSDRFSAERTGGSVSTLTIQRTQQEDSAVYLCASSFGWQETQYFGPGTRLLVL.

The rearrangement joins TRBV7-2 to TRBJ1-4; D is ambiguous. V was clipped by 1 base and J by 0 bases, with 6 bases between them. This CDR3 comprises 15 residues. CDR1 is SGHTA and CDR2 is FQGNSA in the germline V gene. CDR3 sequence reads: CASSLVAATNEKLFF. The CDR3 coding sequence is TGTGCCAGCAGCTTAGTAGCAGCAACTAATGAAAAACTGTTTTTT.

The V call is TRBV6-2 or TRBV6-3, the J call TRBJ2-7, with D tentatively TRBD2 (5 bases). Trimming stripped 5 bases from V and 2 bases from J, with 19 bases between. Germline loops: CDR1 MNHEY, CDR2 SVGEGT. The CDR3 covers 16 residues. This CDR3 is CASSHLLGRGTYEQYF. The CDR3 nucleotides read TGTGCCAGCAGTCACCTGCTGGGTCGGGGTACCTACGAGCAGTACTTC.